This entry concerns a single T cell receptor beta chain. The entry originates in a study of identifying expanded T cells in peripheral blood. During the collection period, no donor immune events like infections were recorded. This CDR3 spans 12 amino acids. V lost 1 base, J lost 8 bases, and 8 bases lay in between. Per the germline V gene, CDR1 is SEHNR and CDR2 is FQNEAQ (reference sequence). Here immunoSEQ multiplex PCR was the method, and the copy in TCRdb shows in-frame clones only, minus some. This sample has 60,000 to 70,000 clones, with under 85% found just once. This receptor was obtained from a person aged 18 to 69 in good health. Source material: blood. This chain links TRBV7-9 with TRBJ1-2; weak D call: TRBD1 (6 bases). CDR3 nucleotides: TGTGCCAGCAGCTTAGACAGGGCCGGCTACACCTTC. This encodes CASSLDRAGYTF.